The 5 T cell receptor beta chains given below trace back to one sample, sequenced in a study of human T cells and chemical hapten exposure (dated by TCRdb to the early 2020s). The library was obtained by RACE. Sequencing took place on a NextSeq 500. The public reads were reprocessed in TCRdb via fastp at Q25 and MiXCR, keeping in-frame beta chains. A single entry per CDR3 protein holds the most common genes and DNA from its merged rows. The sample yields about 61,000 distinct CDR3 sequences; about 7% were counted once. The ten most abundant clones make up about 1.5% of the sample. The time point label corresponds to: pre-sensitization, week 0. The meaning of the sample's treatment or condition label: therapeutic diphenylcyclopropenone sensitization with weekly scalp DPC. The specimen was whole blood, collected in connection with sensitization to the hapten diphenylcyclopropenone (DPC). The receptors originated from a woman younger than 45 with alopecia areata. Some clones in this sample may be carry-over from other donors' samples.

There are many counts of this clonotype. V is TRBV6-4 and J is TRBJ2-3, with 7 bases lining up with TRBD1. Germline V gives CDR1 MRHNA, CDR2 SNTAGT. The trim removed 5 bases at V and 3 bases at J, leaving 5 bases unmatched. This CDR3 comprises 14 residues. CDR3 sequence: CASSQQGTTDTQYF. CDR3 in DNA: TGTGCCAGCAGTCAACAGGGGACAACAGATACGCAGTATTTT.

This clonotype was counted many times. V usage is TRBV14 and J usage is TRBJ1-3; D remains ambiguous. Germline CDR1 is SGHDN and CDR2 is FVKESK. V was clipped by 5 bases and J by 0 bases, with 5 bases between them. This CDR3 is 13 amino acids long. The CDR3 loop reads CASSSFSGNTIYF. The CDR3 DNA follows: TGTGCCAGCAGCAGCTTCTCTGGAAACACCATATATTTT.

This clonotype showed up many times. The rearrangement uses TRBV10-3 and TRBJ2-7, with D unclear. The CDR3 extends over 13 amino acids. V lost 3 bases, J lost 5 bases, and 11 bases lay in between. Per the germline V gene, CDR1 is ENHRY and CDR2 is SYGVKD. Written as DNA, the CDR3 is TGTGCCATCAGTGAACGAGAGGAAGACGAGCAGTACTTC. It specifies CAISEREEDEQYF.

Many counts were recorded for this clonotype. This chain connects TRBV19 to TRBJ1-2; 8 bases are shared with TRBD1. This CDR3 has 12 amino acids. V lost 10 bases and J lost 8; bases outside the gene matches: 9. CDR1 is LNHDA and CDR2 is SQIVND in the germline V gene (reference sequence). CDR3 coding DNA: TGTGCCACCATAAGGACAGGGAAAGGCTACACCTTC. The encoded protein is CATIRTGKGYTF.

V and J are TRBV6-1 and TRBJ1-1; no firm D call. Germline CDR1 is MNHNS and CDR2 is SASEGT. V gave up 7 bases and J gave up 2 bases, with 8 bases separating them. This CDR3 spans 12 amino acids. CDR3 residues: CASNRFNTEAFF. In DNA form, the CDR3 reads TGTGCCAGCAATCGCTTCAACACTGAAGCTTTCTTT.